This TCR beta chain originates from a study of blood T cell repertoires in COVID-19. Overall study context: Spain, Italy and the United States supplied samples that represented acute and convalescent COVID-19. Sources were T cells, B-cell-depleted T cells, or PBMCs; the material itself was cDNA or gDNA.

Trimming at V came to 5 bases and at J to 8 bases, leaving 5 bases not matched to a gene. The CDR3 is 14 residues long. Germline lookup yields CDR1 LGHDT and CDR2 YNNKEL (reference sequence). In the authors' methods: The assay estimated nucleated cells by amplifying reference gene primers. The assay was immunoSEQ multiplex PCR, and TCRdb's table has in-frame clones only and misses some. That table supplies the V and J calls and clone size; D and trimming were determined from the DNA. The sample has around 310,000 clones, roughly 90% seen once. This TCR came from a woman aged 50 to 60 with active or convalescent COVID-19. Sequencing was done on a sample of peripheral blood. This chain connects TRBV3-1 (or the pseudogene TRBV3-2) to TRBJ1-6; 8 bases line up with TRBD1. In DNA, the CDR3 is TGTGCCAGCAGCTTGGGACAGGTGCATTCACCCCTCCACTTT. Its protein product is CASSLGQVHSPLHF.